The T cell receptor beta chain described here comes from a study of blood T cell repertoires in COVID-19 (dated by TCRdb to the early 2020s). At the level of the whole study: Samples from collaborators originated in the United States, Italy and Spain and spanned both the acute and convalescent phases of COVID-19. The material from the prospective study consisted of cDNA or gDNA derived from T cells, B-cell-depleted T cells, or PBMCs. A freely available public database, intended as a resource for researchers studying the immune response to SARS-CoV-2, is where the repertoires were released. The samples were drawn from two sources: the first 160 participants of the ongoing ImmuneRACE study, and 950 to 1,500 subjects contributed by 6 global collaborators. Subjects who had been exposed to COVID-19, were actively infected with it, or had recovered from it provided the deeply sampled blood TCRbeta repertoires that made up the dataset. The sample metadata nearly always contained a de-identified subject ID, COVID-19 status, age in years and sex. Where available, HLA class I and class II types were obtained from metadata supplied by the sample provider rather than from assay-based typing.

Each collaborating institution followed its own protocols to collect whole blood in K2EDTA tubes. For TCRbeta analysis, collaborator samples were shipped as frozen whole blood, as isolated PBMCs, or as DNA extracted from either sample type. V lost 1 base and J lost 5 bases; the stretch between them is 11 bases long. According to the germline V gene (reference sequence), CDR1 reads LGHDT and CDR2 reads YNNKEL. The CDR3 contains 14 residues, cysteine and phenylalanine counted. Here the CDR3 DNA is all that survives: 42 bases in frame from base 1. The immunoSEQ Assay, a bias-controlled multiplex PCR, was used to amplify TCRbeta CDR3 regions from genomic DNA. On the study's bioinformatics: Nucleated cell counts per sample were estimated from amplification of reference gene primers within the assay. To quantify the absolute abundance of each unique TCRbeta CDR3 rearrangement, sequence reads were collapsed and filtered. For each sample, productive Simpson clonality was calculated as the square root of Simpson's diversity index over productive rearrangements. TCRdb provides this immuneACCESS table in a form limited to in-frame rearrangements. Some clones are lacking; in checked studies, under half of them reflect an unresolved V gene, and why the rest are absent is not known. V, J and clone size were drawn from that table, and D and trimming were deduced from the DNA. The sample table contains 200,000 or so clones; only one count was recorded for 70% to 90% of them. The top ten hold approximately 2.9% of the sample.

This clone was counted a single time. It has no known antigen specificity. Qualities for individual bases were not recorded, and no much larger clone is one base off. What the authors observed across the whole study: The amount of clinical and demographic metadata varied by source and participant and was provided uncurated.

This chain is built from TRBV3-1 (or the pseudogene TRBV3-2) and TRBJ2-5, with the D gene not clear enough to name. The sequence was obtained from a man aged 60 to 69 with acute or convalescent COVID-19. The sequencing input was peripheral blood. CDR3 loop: CASSQVPTGETQYF. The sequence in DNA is TGTGCCAGCAGCCAAGTCCCCACCGGTGAGACCCAGTACTTC.